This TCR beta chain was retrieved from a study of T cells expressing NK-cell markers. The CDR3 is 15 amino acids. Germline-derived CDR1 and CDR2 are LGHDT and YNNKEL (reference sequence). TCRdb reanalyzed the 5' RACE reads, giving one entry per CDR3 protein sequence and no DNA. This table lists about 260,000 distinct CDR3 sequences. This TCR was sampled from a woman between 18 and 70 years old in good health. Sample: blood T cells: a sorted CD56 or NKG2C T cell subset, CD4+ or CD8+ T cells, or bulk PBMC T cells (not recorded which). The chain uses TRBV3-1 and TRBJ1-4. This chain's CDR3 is CASSQETRLMVKLFF.